This TCR beta chain was captured in a study of shared clonotypes between healthy human individuals (dated by TCRdb to the early 2020s). In terms of the full investigation: The cohort included a few men and a couple of women between 18 and 49 years of age. For each donor, three plates each were used for CD4 naive and CD4 memory, two plates were used for CD8 naive, and one plate was used for CD8 memory. To estimate repertoire size and how much clonotype sharing occurs between individuals, the study deeply sequenced the blood TCR repertoires of 5 or 6 healthy adults. To increase sequencing depth and limit assay-specific biases, TCR repertoire library preparation and sequencing were carried out by different laboratories using diverse techniques. Between about 0.8 and 9.5 billion PBMCs per donor were obtained by leukapheresis. Results and caveats for the whole study, not just this receptor: Naive subsets generally had larger estimated clonotype richness than memory subsets did. Because the study included a small number of donors, the genetic and exposure-history diversity represented was limited. Based on pairwise subsampling, the degree of clonotype sharing among donors was expected to be affected by sequencing depth. Sharing across a few donors was observed for approximately 5% of naive CD4, less than 4% of naive CD8, about 2.3% of memory CD4, and roughly 0.4% of memory CD8 clonotypes. Compared with non-shared clonotypes, the clonotypes found in all four sorted-subset donors had higher generation probabilities. Sampling was restricted to blood, and TCR repertoires in tissue are likely to differ from TCR repertoires in blood. Even with the large sequencing depth, rarefaction of the sorted-subset datasets indicated that sequencing was incomplete.

The donors were healthy, HIV-negative adults who had no recently reported acute infections or vaccinations. Every donor was a Caucasian adult residing in Nashville, Tennessee, USA. CD4+ T cells were enriched by magnetic negative selection; naive cells were then positively selected on CD45RA, and the negative fraction formed the memory subset. Blood was collected by leukapheresis, and PBMCs were isolated by Ficoll-Histopaque density gradient centrifugation and then cryopreserved in liquid nitrogen vapor phase. Analytical flow cytometry was used to check the purity and quantity of every magnetically sorted T cell population. Genomic DNA was isolated from every sorted fraction and measured by UV absorbance on a Nanodrop 2000c. CDR1 and CDR2 (SQVTM, ANQGSEA) derive from the germline V gene. From cysteine to phenylalanine, the CDR3 is 8 amino acids long. Left in the record is the CDR3 DNA by itself, 24 bases read in frame from the first base.

This clone was counted a few times. Its antigen is unknown. The junction shows a germline mismatch at one end, possibly a read error. Using the deep immunoSEQ assay, TCR CDR3 regions were amplified from genomic DNA by multiplex PCR. For each cell subset, the extracted genomic DNA was distributed evenly across all wells of several immunoSEQ 96-well plates, and each plate served as one replicate. For sorted subsets, 200 to 250 ng genomic DNA, equal to some 28,000 T cell genomes, was loaded into each replicate PCR. The purified libraries were quantified using a Qubit 3.0 fluorometer, sized with a Bioanalyzer 2100, and then quantified again using the KAPA Library Quantification kit. A separate single-read 150-cycle Illumina NextSeq 550 flow cell was used to sequence each immunoSEQ 96-well plate. Processing in the source paper ran as follows. Because only junctional sequences without quality scores were contained in the immunoSEQ output, filtering matching that applied to full-length reads could not be performed. To assign V/J genes and CDR3, sequences were annotated using PyIR, a Python wrapper for IgBLAST v1.9, with IMGT germline references. Reads were filtered out if the reads had weak V/J assignments (E-value above 1e-6), no CDR3, stop codons, out-of-frame junctions, or ambiguous translated residues. V3J clonotypes were defined by identical inferred V gene, J gene, and CDR3 amino acid sequence. Percentage overlap between repertoires was computed as shared unique clonotypes divided by the size of the smaller repertoire. RTK rarefaction, the Chao1 estimator, and Recon v2.1 estimates of unobserved clonotypes were used to assess repertoire richness. OLGA was used to compute generation probabilities for all TCRbeta clonotypes that the gDNA method yielded from several donors. This is the immuneACCESS table as TCRdb keeps it, with only in-frame sequences that have V and J called. A part of the clones is gone; compared with another copy, unresolved V genes explain less than half, and the rest is unexplained. V and J calls plus clone size are reproduced from that table; the DNA served to infer D and trimming. Present in this sample are over 850,000 clones, 78% of which were seen just once. Roughly 0.57% of the sample is held by the ten biggest clonotypes.

The clonotype comes from a man aged 18-30 years in good health. Some clones in this sample may be carry-over from other donors' samples. Material: memory CD4+ T cells from PBMCs. The sample's cell subset or site label, in plain terms: CD45RA-negative fraction. The V and J segments used are TRBV29-1 and TRBJ1-1; a stretch of 10 junction bases matches TRBD1. The nucleotides read TGCAGCGGAGGGACAGGGGAATTT. This is translated as CSGGTGEF.